This passage covers 31 T cell receptor beta chains from one sample sequenced in a study of long-term antiretroviral therapy in people with HIV (dated 2022 in TCRdb). The immunoSEQ hsTCRB v3.0 assay was used at survey level resolution for TRB variable region sequencing. TCRdb obtained this table from immuneACCESS and retained in-frame rearrangements with V and J assigned. These tables miss some clones; where compared with another copy, unresolved V genes account for less than half of the shortfall, and the remainder is unexplained. This sample gives 20,000 to 30,000 clones in total; 85% of them show up just once. The leading ten clones occupy approximately 10% of the sample. The sample was unsorted PBMCs, taken 2.3 years after starting antiretroviral therapy. The receptors were gathered from a man aged 35 to 55 with HIV.

This chain joins TRBV9 and TRBJ2-5, with 14 bases that match TRBD2. J lost 1 base, V lost 0 bases, and 2 bases had no gene match. Per germline, CDR1 SGDLS and CDR2 YYNGEE. The CDR3 length is 17 residues. The CDR3 reads CASSVGGTSGSQETQYF. The CDR3 DNA reads as TGTGCCAGCAGCGTAGGAGGGACTAGCGGGAGCCAAGAGACCCAGTACTTC.

In DNA form, the CDR3 reads TGTGCCAGCAGTTACTCGAACAGGGATCCCTATGGCTACACCTTC. It yields the protein CASSYSNRDPYGYTF. The J gene is TRBJ1-2, the V gene TRBV6-5, with D tentatively TRBD1 (6 bases). Trimming removed 0 bases at V and 4 bases at J, with 12 bases between. Looked up from germline, CDR1 is MNHEY and CDR2 is SVGAGI. The CDR3 is made up of 15 amino acids.

J is TRBJ1-5 and V is TRBV5-8, with TRBD1 as a possible D gene (5 bases). The germline V gene has CDR1 SGHTS and CDR2 YDEGEE. V was shortened by 4 bases and J by 2 bases, with 13 bases between the two germline ends. This CDR3 is 15 amino acids long. As DNA, the CDR3 is TGTGCCAGCAGCAAGGACGGGGGTGGCAATCAGCCCCAGCATTTT. Its translation: CASSKDGGGNQPQHF.

The chain links TRBV7-3 to TRBJ2-1, with a possible D match to TRBD2 (7 bases). The CDR3 runs to 14 residues. Deletions cut 0 bases from V and 10 bases from J, with 13 bases between. Per germline, CDR1 SGHTA and CDR2 FQGTGA. The CDR3 reads CASSLTGGASEQFF. Here the CDR3 DNA reads TGTGCCAGCAGCTTAACGGGGGGGGCTTCGGAGCAGTTCTTC.

The J gene is TRBJ1-6, the V gene TRBV6-1; D is uncertain. This CDR3 is 16 amino acids long. The ends were cut back, 0 bases at V and 0 bases at J, with 6 bases in the middle. Germline V gene lookup returns CDR1 MNHNS and CDR2 SASEGT. The CDR3 nucleotides are TGTGCCAGCAGTGAAGCGTTCAGCTCCTATAATTCACCCCTCCACTTT. Encoded protein: CASSEAFSSYNSPLHF.

This chain joins TRBV6-1 and TRBJ1-1; 9 bases are shared with TRBD1. Trimming took 2 bases from V and 7 from J; bases not matched to a gene: 20. The CDR3 contains 19 residues. CDR1 and CDR2 (germline): MNHNS, SASEGT. The CDR3 DNA follows: TGTGCCAGCAGTGAAACACGGGAATGGGACAGGGAGGAATTCGATGAAGCTTTCTTT. Translation gives CASSETREWDREEFDEAFF.

V gene TRBV7-8 combines with J gene TRBJ1-5; the D is unclear. V shed 5 bases and J shed 3 bases, with 17 bases lying between them. Germline loops: CDR1 SGHVS, CDR2 FQNEAQ. The CDR3 length is 16 residues. The CDR3: CASSRAAGSPNQPQHF. DNA of the CDR3: TGTGCCAGCAGCCGAGCCGCGGGCAGCCCCAATCAGCCCCAGCATTTT. Complete variable domain (other parts from reference TRBV7-8 and TRBJ1-5): GAGVSQSPRYKVAKRGQDVALRCDPISGHVSLFWYQQALGQGPEFLTYFQNEAQLDKSGLPSDRFFAERPEGSVSTLKIQRTQQEDSAVYLCASSRAAGSPNQPQHFGDGTRLSIL.

This clone was counted once. The CDR3 bases are TGTGCCAGCAGCCCGAATGGTCCAAACTATGGCTACACCTTC. This gives the protein CASSPNGPNYGYTF. The chain has TRBV6-5 and TRBJ1-2; D is unclear. The CDR3 totals 14 residues. With 6 bases removed from V and 2 bases from J, the gap between germline ends came to 13 bases. Germline V gives CDR1 MNHEY, CDR2 SVGAGI.

The chain has TRBV27 and TRBJ1-3, with 9 nucleotides matching TRBD1. Germline values: CDR1 MNHEY, CDR2 SMNVEV (reference sequence). Trimming at V came to 6 bases and at J to 3 bases, leaving 6 bases not matched to a gene. The CDR3 sequence is 15 residues long. CDR3 sequence: CASSRWGQGGNTIYF. DNA of the CDR3: TGTGCCAGCAGCCGATGGGGACAGGGTGGAAACACCATATATTTT.

The J gene is TRBJ1-1, the V gene TRBV5-6; D call uncertain. V was cut by 0 bases and J by 4 bases, with 10 bases left in between. Germline assignment: CDR1 SGHDT and CDR2 YYEEEE. This CDR3 contains 14 residues. The CDR3 coding sequence is TGTGCCAGCAGCTTGGTGGGGTCGGGCACTGAAGCTTTCTTT. It specifies CASSLVGSGTEAFF.

This clone was observed once. This chain links TRBV20-1 with TRBJ2-2; no definite D call. The V end was cut by 6 bases, the J end by 0 bases, with 2 bases between. The CDR3 spans 11 residues. Germline V gene lookup returns CDR1 DFQATT and CDR2 SNEGSKA (reference sequence). CDR3 loop: CSAPNTGELFF. CDR3 sequence (DNA): TGCAGTGCACCGAACACCGGGGAGCTGTTTTTT.

The rearrangement joins TRBV19 to TRBJ1-1, with 7 nucleotides matching TRBD1. The J segment lost 8 bases and the V segment lost 6 bases, leaving 3 bases of the junction unmatched. CDR3 length: 11 residues. CDR1 and CDR2 (germline): LNHDA, SQIVND (reference sequence). The CDR3: CASSPGGEAFF. Written as DNA, the CDR3 is TGTGCCAGTAGCCCAGGGGGGGAAGCTTTCTTT.

The chain recombines TRBV5-8 with TRBJ1-1; D not certain. Germline loops: CDR1 SGHTS, CDR2 YDEGEE. V lost 6 bases and J 1 base, leaving 7 bases between the germline ends. The CDR3 length is 12 residues. The CDR3 here is CASTLGNTEAFF. The CDR3 DNA follows: TGTGCCAGCACCCTAGGGAACACTGAAGCTTTCTTT.

The chain links TRBV9 to TRBJ1-2, with 9 positions matching TRBD1. Unmatched junction bases numbered 4, after V lost 2 bases and J lost 5 bases. The CDR3 has 14 residues. The germline CDR1 and CDR2 sequences are SGDLS and YYNGEE. The CDR3 coding sequence is TGTGCCAGCAGCGTTGGGGGGACAGGGTATGGCTACACCTTC. Protein sequence: CASSVGGTGYGYTF.

The chain carries TRBV30 and TRBJ1-1; 9 positions agree with TRBD1. The CDR3 runs 14 residues. Looked up from germline, CDR1 is GTSNPN and CDR2 is SVGIG (reference sequence). J was trimmed by 6 bases and V by 0 bases; bases with no gene match: 5. CDR3 DNA sequence: TGTGCCTGGAGTGTGGGGACAGGGCACCCTGAAGCTTTCTTT. This encodes CAWSVGTGHPEAFF.

The chain employs TRBV13 and TRBJ2-7; D perhaps matches TRBD2 (5 bases). Trimming stripped 1 base from V and 2 bases from J, with 15 bases between. There are 16 residues in the CDR3. Germline V lookup: CDR1 PRHDT, CDR2 FYEKMQ (reference sequence). The CDR3 sequence is CASSLEVTGKTYEQYF. For the CDR3, the DNA is TGTGCCAGCAGCTTAGAAGTAACGGGAAAGACCTACGAGCAGTACTTC.

This chain connects TRBV19 to TRBJ1-4, with 10 bases lining up with TRBD1. The CDR3 has 15 amino acids. Germline CDR1 is LNHDA and CDR2 is SQIVND (reference sequence). V trimming: 5 bases; J trimming: 1 base; junction bases outside the gene matches: 1. The chain's CDR3 is CASSRDRGTNEKLFF. The DNA of the CDR3 is TGTGCCAGTAGTCGGGACAGGGGAACTAATGAAAAACTGTTTTTT. The variable domain in full, completed from reference TRBV19 and TRBJ1-4, reads DGGITQSPKYLFRKEGQNVTLSCEQNLNHDAMYWYRQDPGQGLRLIYYSQIVNDFQKGDIAEGYSVSREKKESFPLTVTSAQKNPTAFYLCASSRDRGTNEKLFFGSGTQLSVL.

The rearrangement links TRBV27 to TRBJ2-1, with a tentative D call TRBD1 (5 bases). V was clipped by 4 bases and J by 7 bases, with 14 bases between them. Per the germline V gene, CDR1 is MNHEY and CDR2 is SMNVEV (reference sequence). The CDR3 totals 14 residues. The CDR3 sequence: CASSSEGAPNEQFF. The CDR3 bases are TGTGCCAGCAGTTCCGAAGGGGCACCGAATGAGCAGTTCTTC.

The table lists this clone with a few counts. V is TRBV2 and J is TRBJ2-7; tentatively, D is TRBD2 (5 bases). The V gene lost 4 bases and the J gene lost 2 bases, with 9 bases spanning the gap. Germline V gives CDR1 SNHLY, CDR2 FYNNEI. The CDR3 is 13 residues long. CDR3 loop: CASSVAGTYEQYF. The CDR3 region has the DNA TGTGCCAGCAGTGTCGCCGGGACCTACGAGCAGTACTTC.

The V call is TRBV18, the J call TRBJ2-3; TRBD2 agrees at 7 bases. The length of the CDR3 is 16 residues. Germline V gene sequence: CDR1 KGHSH, CDR2 LQKENI. The V and J ends lost 0 bases and 2 bases, in that order; junction bases with no gene match: 5. CDR3 DNA sequence: TGTGCCAGCTCACCACCAGAGCGGGGTAACACAGATACGCAGTATTTT. It is translated as CASSPPERGNTDTQYF. Using reference TRBV18 and TRBJ2-3 for the parts outside the CDR3, the full variable domain is NAGVMQNPRHLVRRRGQEARLRCSPMKGHSHVYWYRQLPEEGLKFMVYLQKENIIDESGMPKERFSAEFPKEGPSILRIQQVVRGDSAAYFCASSPPERGNTDTQYFGPGTRLTVL.

The chain uses TRBV10-2 and TRBJ2-1, with 10 nucleotides matching TRBD2. The CDR3 is 13 amino acids. V trimming: 9 bases; J trimming: 4 bases; junction bases outside the gene matches: 3. CDR1 is WSHSY, CDR2 SAAADI, per germline. As DNA, the CDR3 is TGCGCCAGTGGGACTAGCGCTTACAATGAGCAGTTCTTC. Its protein product is CASGTSAYNEQFF.

J is TRBJ1-5 and V is TRBV5-3, with D maybe TRBD1 (6 bases). TRBV5-3 is assigned to the ORF class and has an uncertain function. The length of the CDR3 is 17 residues. Deletions cut 5 bases from V and 6 bases from J, with 24 bases between. DNA of the CDR3: TGTGCCAGAAGGGGGCGGGAACAGGGTGCCGTGGCTCAGCCCCAGCATTTT. The encoded protein is CARRGREQGAVAQPQHF.

The chain is built from TRBV5-6 and TRBJ1-1; no definite D call. The germline V gene has CDR1 SGHDT and CDR2 YYEEEE. CDR3 length: 14 amino acids. Deletions cut 0 bases from V and 2 bases from J, with 8 bases between. In DNA form, the CDR3 reads TGTGCCAGCAGCTTGGAGCTGTCAAACACTGAAGCTTTCTTT. It is translated as CASSLELSNTEAFF.

The J gene is TRBJ2-4, the V gene TRBV7-8; no firm D call. In germline, CDR1 is SGHVS, CDR2 FQNEAQ. V lost 0 bases to trimming and J lost 1 base, with 13 bases between them. This CDR3 comprises 17 residues. DNA for the CDR3: TGTGCCAGCAGCTTAGCGTTGGGATCCGGGGCCAAAAACATTCAGTACTTC. Translation gives CASSLALGSGAKNIQYF.

The V and J genes are TRBV5-1 and TRBJ2-3; 8 bases are a match to TRBD2. Unmatched junction bases numbered 3, after V lost 1 base and J lost 5 bases. The V gene's germline CDR1 is SGHRS and CDR2 YFSETQ. The CDR3 is made up of 14 amino acids. CDR3 DNA: TGCGCCAGCAGCTTGAACGGGGGGGAAGATACGCAGTATTTT. Residues: CASSLNGGEDTQYF.

The J gene is TRBJ2-7, the V gene TRBV27; tentatively, D is TRBD1 or TRBD2 (5 bases each). Per germline, CDR1 MNHEY and CDR2 SMNVEV (reference sequence). Trimming removed 6 bases from V and 5 bases from J, with 14 bases in between. The CDR3 covers 13 residues. The CDR3 is CASSPGRGDEQYF. For the CDR3, the DNA is TGTGCCAGCAGCCCCGGGCGAGGGGACGAGCAGTACTTC.

The CDR3 DNA is TGTGCCAGCAGTGCTCAAGAGACCCAGTACTTC. This encodes CASSAQETQYF. This sequence joins TRBV2 and TRBJ2-5, with D unclear. There are 11 residues in the CDR3. The germline CDR1 and CDR2 sequences are SNHLY and FYNNEI. V lost 4 bases and J 2 bases, leaving 2 bases between the germline ends.

This chain links TRBV6-6 with TRBJ2-1; 8 bases fit TRBD2. Germline values: CDR1 MNHNY, CDR2 SVGAGI (reference sequence). Unmatched junction bases numbered 13, after V lost 6 bases and J lost 6 bases. This CDR3 region has 16 residues. CDR3 protein: CASSPGLAALLNEQFF. As DNA, the CDR3 is TGTGCCAGCAGCCCCGGACTAGCAGCCCTTCTCAATGAGCAGTTCTTC.

The J gene is TRBJ1-2, the V gene TRBV14; possible D gene TRBD1, 6 bases. The CDR3 runs to 16 residues. The germline gives CDR1 SGHDN, CDR2 FVKESK. The V end lost 1 base, the J end lost 5 bases, and 17 bases lay between the germline ends. The CDR3 loop is CASSQAFSGTSYGYTF. The CDR3, as DNA: TGTGCCAGCAGCCAAGCATTTTCCGGGACATCTTATGGCTACACCTTC.

This rearrangement joins TRBV6-6 to TRBJ2-7; 8 bases agree with TRBD2. The junction had 6 bases not matched to a gene; V was cut back by 5 bases and J by 3 bases. Germline CDR1 and CDR2: MNHNY and SVGAGI (reference sequence). This CDR3 contains 14 residues. Here the CDR3 DNA reads TGTGCCAGCAGTCAAGCGGGAGCTGGCTACGAGCAGTACTTC. Translating it yields CASSQAGAGYEQYF.

The chain couples TRBV7-3 to TRBJ1-1; 9 bases are a match to TRBD1. With 2 bases clipped from V and 8 bases from J, the junction kept 3 bases outside the gene matches. In germline, CDR1 is SGHTA, CDR2 FQGTGA. The CDR3 spans 13 residues. Written as DNA, the CDR3 is TGTGCCAGCAGCTTAGGACAGGGGCGGGAAGCTTTCTTT. Its translation: CASSLGQGREAFF. Drawing the rest from reference TRBV7-3 and TRBJ1-1, the complete variable domain is GAGVSQTPSNKVTEKGKYVELRCDPISGHTALYWYRQSLGQGPEFLIYFQGTGAADDSGLPNDRFFAVRPEGSVSTLKIQRTERGDSAVYLCASSLGQGREAFFGQGTRLTVV.